This is a list of T cell receptor beta chains from one sample in a study of blood T cell repertoires in COVID-19. Only in-frame clones appear in the TCRdb table, and some are missing; sequencing was by immunoSEQ multiplex PCR. The data show about 200,000 clones, nearly 90% seen once. The specimen was peripheral blood. These TCRs come from a man aged 50 to 59 with COVID-19, enrolled during active disease. Each CDR3 is given with its conserved first and last residue. D genes are given only for firm matches. Not every row has a clone size; where given, it reads once, few, many or a size class.

>TRBV14|TRBD2|TRBJ2-1|.
TGTGCCAGCAGCCTACTGGGACTAGCGGGGGATCGTGAGCAGTTCTTC
CASSLLGLAGDREQFF
>TRBV29-1|.|TRBJ2-1|few
TGCAGCGTTGGTAGGCAGGGTTCCTACAATGAGCAGTTCTTC
CSVGRQGSYNEQFF
>TRBV6-2/TRBV6-3|TRBD1|TRBJ2-7|once
TGTGCCAGCAGTTACTCGCGGGGGACAGGGGCAGCCTACGAGCAGTACTTC
CASSYSRGTGAAYEQYF
>TRBV5-4|.|TRBJ1-1|.
TGTGCCAGCAGGAGAGGATTGAACACTGAAGCTTTCTTT
CASRRGLNTEAFF
>TRBV5-1|TRBD2|TRBJ2-7|.
TGCGCCAGCAGCTGGGGGGGTTACGAGCAGTACTTC
CASSWGGYEQYF
>TRBV14|.|TRBJ1-4|.
TGTGCCAGCAGCCAAGATCCAGGGGACGGGAAACTGTTTTTT
CASSQDPGDGKLFF
>TRBV25-1|TRBD2|TRBJ2-5|.
TGTGCCAGCAGTGCCCCGACTAGCGGGGAAGAGACCCAGTACTTC
CASSAPTSGEETQYF
>TRBV5-1|TRBD1|TRBJ1-6|.
TGCGCCAGCAGCAACGACAGGGGGGACAATTCACCCCTCCACTTT
CASSNDRGDNSPLHF
>TRBV15|.|TRBJ2-5|.
TGTGCCACCAGCAGAGAGTGGGGCGGGGAGACCGGAGAGACCCAGTACTTC
CATSREWGGETGETQYF
>TRBV27|TRBD2|TRBJ2-1|.
TGTGCCAGCAGTTTATCGAGAGGGCTAGCGGGGGACCCCCGGCAAAATGAGCAGTTCTTC
CASSLSRGLAGDPRQNEQFF
>TRBV5-1|TRBD1|TRBJ1-1|.
TGCGCCAGCAGCACCTCGACAGGGGGAAACACTGAAGCTTTCTTT
CASSTSTGGNTEAFF
>TRBV5-6|.|TRBJ2-7|once
TGTGCCAGCAGACACCGTTTCCCGGGAGCCTACGAGCAGTACTTC
CASRHRFPGAYEQYF
>TRBV9|.|TRBJ2-1|.
TGTGCCAGCAGCTCCTATTTGGACAGCTACAATGAGCAGTTCTTC
CASSSYLDSYNEQFF
>TRBV7-2|.|TRBJ1-1|.
TGTGCCAGCAGCTTTTCAGGCGCCACTGAAGCTTTCTTT
CASSFSGATEAFF
>TRBV6-5|TRBD2|TRBJ2-1|.
TGTGCCAGTGGCGGGGGGGTCCTGAATGAGCAGTTCTTC
CASGGGVLNEQFF
>TRBV28|TRBD1|TRBJ2-7|.
TGTGCCAGCAGCCAAGGGGACAGGGGTTACTACGAGCAGTACTTC
CASSQGDRGYYEQYF
>TRBV18|TRBD1|TRBJ2-2|once
TGTGCCAGCTCACCCCTACAGGGGGTCGGGGAGCTGTTTTTT
CASSPLQGVGELFF
>TRBV4-2|.|TRBJ2-1|.
TGTGCCAGCAGCCAAGAATATAGCGTAAATGAGCAGTTCTTC
CASSQEYSVNEQFF
>TRBV5-4|.|TRBJ1-5|.
TGTGCCAGCAGCTTGAAAGGGGACAATCAGCCCCAGCATTTT
CASSLKGDNQPQHF
>TRBV23-1|TRBD1|TRBJ2-7|.
TGCGCCAGCCGACCGGGACAGGGGCCCTACGAGCAGTACTTC
CASRPGQGPYEQYF
>TRBV11-1|.|TRBJ1-4|.
TGTGCCAGCAGCTTGGGGACATCGGGTGAAAAACTGTTTTTT
CASSLGTSGEKLFF
>TRBV5-6|.|TRBJ2-7|.
TGTGCCAGCAGCTTAGGTTCCAGCGCCTACGAGCAGTACTTC
CASSLGSSAYEQYF
>TRBV30|.|TRBJ1-2|.
TGTGCCTGGAGCCGACAGTCCTATGGCTACACCTTC
CAWSRQSYGYTF
>TRBV27|.|TRBJ2-7|.
TGTGCCAGCAGTTTAACACCCCTTTTGGGCAGTTTCTACGAGCAGTACTTC
CASSLTPLLGSFYEQYF
>TRBV9|.|TRBJ2-5|.
TGTGCCAGCAGCGTAAGGGGATTGGAGACCCAGTACTTC
CASSVRGLETQYF
>TRBV5-1|.|TRBJ2-7|once
TGCGCCAGCACTGGGGCAGAAGCAAGCGAGCAGTACTTC
CASTGAEASEQYF
>TRBV19|.|TRBJ2-7|.
TGTGCCAGTAGTATTGGTAACAGAATTTCCTACGAGCAGTACTTC
CASSIGNRISYEQYF
>TRBV19|TRBD2|TRBJ2-4|.
TGTGCCAGTAGTATAGAACTAGCGCACATTCAGTACTTC
CASSIELAHIQYF
>TRBV7-9|TRBD1|TRBJ1-1|.
TGTGCCAGCAGGTGGGACAGCCGCCGGGCGGTGAACACTGAAGCTTTCTTT
CASRWDSRRAVNTEAFF
>TRBV5-1|.|TRBJ2-1|.
TGCGCCAGCAGCTTGGCACCGGGGCAGGGGATGAATGAGCAGTTCTTC
CASSLAPGQGMNEQFF
>TRBV7-6|TRBD2|TRBJ2-3|.
TGTGCCAGCAGCTTACGAAGCGGGATAACAGATACGCAGTATTTT
CASSLRSGITDTQYF
>TRBV10-3|TRBD1|TRBJ2-3|.
TGTGCCATCAGTGAGGACAGGGCCCCCGGGGATACGCAGTATTTT
CAISEDRAPGDTQYF
>TRBV7-9|.|TRBJ1-2|.
TGTGCCAGCAGTTTCTCAGGGGAAGGGCACTATGGCTACACCTTC
CASSFSGEGHYGYTF
>TRBV5-1|.|TRBJ2-5|.
TGCGCCAGCAGCATCCAAACAGGGATCCAAGAGACCCAGTACTTC
CASSIQTGIQETQYF
>TRBV6-6|.|TRBJ2-5|.
TGTGCCAGCAGTTACGGGACAAGTAGCCAAGAGACCCAGTACTTC
CASSYGTSSQETQYF
>TRBV29-1|.|TRBJ1-4|.
TGCAGCGTCGGACAGCTCCTAAGTGAAAAACTGTTTTTT
CSVGQLLSEKLFF
>TRBV3-1/TRBV3-2|.|TRBJ1-5|few
TGTGCCAGCAGCCAAGAGGGGCCCGGTCAGCCCCAGCATTTT
CASSQEGPGQPQHF
>TRBV6-6|.|TRBJ1-1|.
TGTGCCAGCGGCATCTTTGGGGGGTCGATGAACACTGAAGCTTTCTTT
CASGIFGGSMNTEAFF
>TRBV7-2|TRBD2|TRBJ2-4|once
TGTGCCAGCAGCTTATCTTCCCGACTAGCCGACATTCAGTACTTC
CASSLSSRLADIQYF